These 10 T cell receptor beta chains came from one sample sequenced in a study of blood T cell repertoires in COVID-19 (dated by TCRdb to the early 2020s). Libraries were constructed by the immunoSEQ multiplex PCR assay. In TCRdb, the immuneACCESS table is reduced to in-frame sequences with V and J assigned. These tables do not hold every clone; where another copy was compared, an unresolved V gene accounts for under half, and the others remain unexplained. For this sample there are approximately 16,000 clones; 70% to 90% appear just once. 9% to 12% of the sample rests with the top ten. Sequenced sample: peripheral blood. These receptors originate from an elderly man with acute or convalescent COVID-19.

V is TRBV27 and J is TRBJ2-5; 8 positions match TRBD1. J gave up 5 bases and V 3 bases, and 8 bases lay outside the gene matches. The CDR3 sequence is 15 residues long. Germline CDR1 and CDR2: MNHEY and SMNVEV (reference sequence). The CDR3 is CASSFSGGEMETQYF. CDR3 nucleotide sequence: TGTGCCAGCAGTTTCTCAGGGGGCGAAATGGAGACCCAGTACTTC.

The chain joins TRBV2 to TRBJ1-5, with D maybe TRBD1 (5 bases). Trimming removed 4 bases from V and 3 bases from J, with 10 bases in between. There are 14 residues in the CDR3. CDR1 is SNHLY and CDR2 is FYNNEI in the germline V gene. The CDR3: CASSGGGINQPQHF. CDR3 sequence (DNA): TGTGCCAGCAGTGGGGGCGGAATCAATCAGCCCCAGCATTTT. Variable domain in full (rest from reference TRBV2 and TRBJ1-5): EPEVTQTPSHQVTQMGQEVILRCVPISNHLYFYWYRQILGQKVEFLVSFYNNEISEKSEIFDDQFSVERPDGSNFTLKIRSTKLEDSAMYFCASSGGGINQPQHFGDGTRLSIL.

This chain joins TRBV25-1 and TRBJ1-2, with 8 bases aligning to TRBD1. CDR1 MGHDK and CDR2 SYGVNS come from the germline V gene. Unmatched junction bases numbered 9, after V lost 4 bases and J lost 5 bases. CDR3 length: 15 residues. CDR3 loop: CASSAAGTGPYGYTF. CDR3 DNA: TGTGCCAGCAGTGCTGCCGGGACAGGCCCATATGGCTACACCTTC.

This clone was seen just once. This rearrangement joins TRBV5-4 to TRBJ2-1, with 11 bases aligning to TRBD1. The J segment lost 7 bases and the V segment lost 4 bases, leaving 7 bases of the junction unmatched. Germline V gene data show CDR1 as SGHNT and CDR2 as YYREEE (reference sequence). The CDR3 totals 15 residues. The CDR3 here is CASSAGQGAWNEQFF. CDR3 sequence (DNA): TGTGCCAGCAGCGCCGGACAGGGGGCGTGGAATGAGCAGTTCTTC.

The rearrangement links TRBV7-8 to TRBJ2-7; the match to TRBD1 covers 8 bases. The junction had 9 bases not matched to a gene; V was cut back by 5 bases and J by 6 bases. CDR3 size: 14 residues. Per the germline V gene, CDR1 is SGHVS and CDR2 is FQNEAQ. The CDR3 is CASSPWTGQSEQYF. CDR3 nucleotides: TGTGCCAGCAGCCCCTGGACAGGGCAGTCCGAGCAGTACTTC.

The gene calls are TRBV5-5 and TRBJ2-3; D possibly corresponds to TRBD2 (6 bases). Germline V gene sequence: CDR1 SGHKS, CDR2 YYEKEE (reference sequence). V was cut by 4 bases and J by 1 base, with 10 bases left in between. The CDR3 consists of 14 residues. The CDR3 nucleotides read TGTGCCAGCAGCCGGACGGGGGGCACAGATACGCAGTATTTT. It is translated as CASSRTGGTDTQYF.

The chain carries TRBV11-2 and TRBJ2-2; 10 bases map to TRBD2. CDR1 SGHAT and CDR2 FQNNGV come from the germline V gene. The CDR3 contains 17 residues. After removal of 3 bases from V and 4 bases from J, the junction contained 8 bases not matched to a gene. CDR3 loop: CASSLRLAGAVTGELFF. The CDR3, as DNA: TGTGCCAGCAGCTTGCGGCTAGCGGGAGCCGTCACCGGGGAGCTGTTTTTT.

This chain uses TRBV19 with TRBJ2-7, with 9 bases aligning to TRBD1. V shed 5 bases and J 4 bases; nucleotides not matched to a gene: 6. This CDR3 has 14 amino acids. Germline CDR1 reads LNHDA; CDR2 reads SQIVND (reference sequence). The CDR3 bases are TGTGCCAGTAGTTTCCGGGACAGGGTGTACGAGCAGTACTTC. This encodes CASSFRDRVYEQYF.

The genes are TRBV6-5 and TRBJ2-3; 8 bases fit TRBD2. Germline loops: CDR1 MNHEY, CDR2 SVGAGI. The CDR3 consists of 14 residues. V trimming: 8 bases; J trimming: 1 base; junction bases outside the gene matches: 5. The CDR3 DNA is TGTGCCAGCGGCCTCGGGGGGGGCACAGATACGCAGTATTTT. Translating gives CASGLGGGTDTQYF.

The V and J genes are TRBV6-5 and TRBJ2-7; D might be TRBD2 (6 bases). The V and J ends lost 6 bases and 5 bases respectively, with 17 bases between them. Germline-derived CDR1 and CDR2 are MNHEY and SVGAGI. The CDR3 loop spans 14 amino acids. The chain's CDR3 is CASRRSGRQNEQYF. In DNA, the CDR3 is TGTGCCAGCAGGAGGAGCGGGCGCCAGAACGAGCAGTACTTC.